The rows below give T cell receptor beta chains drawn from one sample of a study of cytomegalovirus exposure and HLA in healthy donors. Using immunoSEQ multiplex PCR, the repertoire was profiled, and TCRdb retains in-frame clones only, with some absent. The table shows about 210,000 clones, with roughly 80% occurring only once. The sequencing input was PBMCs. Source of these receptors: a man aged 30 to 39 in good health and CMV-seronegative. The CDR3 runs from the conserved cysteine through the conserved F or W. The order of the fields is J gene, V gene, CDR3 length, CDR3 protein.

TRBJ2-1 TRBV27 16 CASSSRTSGGAGEQFF
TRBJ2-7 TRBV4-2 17 CASSQEGGGVNSYEQYF
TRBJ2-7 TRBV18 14 CASSPGGRPYEQYF
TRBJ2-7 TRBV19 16 CASRAAGTGVSYEQYF
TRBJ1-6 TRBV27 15 CASSLVARVNSPLHF
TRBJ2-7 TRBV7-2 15 CASSHGQVPPYEQYF
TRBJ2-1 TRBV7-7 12 CASSLEGGPWFF
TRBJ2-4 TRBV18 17 CASSPPRLGRVENIQYF
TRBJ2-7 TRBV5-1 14 CASSPSGDRNEQYF
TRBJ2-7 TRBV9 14 CASSLSTGAYEQYF
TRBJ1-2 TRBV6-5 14 CASRRTGSRYGYTF
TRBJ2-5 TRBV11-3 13 CASSLGFGETQYF
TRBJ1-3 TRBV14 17 CASSQGTGGARGNTIYF
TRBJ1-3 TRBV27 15 CASSSAQPGGNTIYF
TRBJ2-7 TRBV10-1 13 CASSEDSSYEQYF
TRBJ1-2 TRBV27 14 CASSFTGAGGGYTF
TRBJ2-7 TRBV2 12 CASSVTSYEQYF
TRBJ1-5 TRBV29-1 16 CSVVGTGSGVNQPQHF
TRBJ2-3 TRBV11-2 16 CASSPATAGVVDTQYF
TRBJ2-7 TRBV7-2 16 CASSLALGGTLQEQYF
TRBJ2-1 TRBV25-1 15 CASSETSGGYNEQFF
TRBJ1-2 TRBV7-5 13 CASSLVAGYGYTF
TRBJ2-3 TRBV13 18 CATMEMSGQGVRTDTQYF
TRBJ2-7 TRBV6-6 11 CASGSAYEQYF
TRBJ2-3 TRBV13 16 CASSLDGGGNTDTQYF
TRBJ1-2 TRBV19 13 CASTRQGSGGYTF
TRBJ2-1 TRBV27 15 CASSLSGGPGREQFF
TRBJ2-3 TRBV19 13 CARRLPGDLTQYF
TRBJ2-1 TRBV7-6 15 CASSLVSGVADEQFF
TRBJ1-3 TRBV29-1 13 CSVARQGGNTIYF
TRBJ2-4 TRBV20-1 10 CSCLADIQYF
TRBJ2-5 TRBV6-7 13 CASSYVGKETQYF
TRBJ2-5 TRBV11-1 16 CASSLTGGSHQETQYF
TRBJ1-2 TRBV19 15 CASSPRTAPNYGYTF
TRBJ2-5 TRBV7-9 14 CASSLVDNRETQYF
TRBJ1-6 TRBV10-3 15 CAISELQGKNSPLHF
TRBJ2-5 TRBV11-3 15 CASSLGQGIEETQYF
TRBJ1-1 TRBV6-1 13 CASSGGQKPEAFF
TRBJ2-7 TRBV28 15 CASSFRGQVSYEQYF
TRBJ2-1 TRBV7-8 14 CASSGGGAYNEQFF
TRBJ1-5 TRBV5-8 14 CASSLTGMYQPQHF